The source of this TCR beta chain is a study of spatial heterogeneity in lung cancer. Study observations and caveats: Whereas they appeared in blood less at follow-up, ubiquitous expanded tumor TCRs appeared there more at resection.

In the library, each TCR cDNA molecule bore its own unique molecular identifier. TCRdb used MiXCR to reprocess the 5' RACE reads, holding one entry per CDR3 protein. The table has approximately 25,000 distinct CDR3 sequences, more than 6.5% seen once. This clonotype appeared a few times. Its target is not known. Time point given: sample taken at primary tumor resection. Frozen PBMC, nontumor lung or tumor provided whole RNA, which was sequenced unsorted. The donor group consisted of under 95 patients who had untreated, early-stage non-small cell lung cancer. The ends lost 2 bases at V and 2 bases at J; junction bases unmatched: 7. The CDR3 length is 16 residues. Germline CDR1 and CDR2: ENHRY and SYGVKD.

The receptor was derived from a male donor with early-stage non-small cell lung cancer. Here the sequenced sample was PBMCs, taken at surgery. This chain uses TRBV10-3 with TRBJ2-7, with 9 nucleotides matching TRBD1. The CDR3 region is CAISEPGTGKPYEQYF. Here the CDR3 DNA reads TGTGCCATCAGTGAGCCGGGGACAGGGAAGCCCTACGAGCAGTACTTC.